This T cell receptor (beta chain) comes out of a study of blood T cell repertoires in COVID-19. Overall study: The study drew acute and convalescent COVID-19 samples from the United States, Italy and Spain.

Authors' analysis steps: Amplification from reference gene primers served as the basis for estimated nucleated cell counts. Only in-frame clones appear in the TCRdb table, and some are missing; sequencing was by immunoSEQ multiplex PCR. V and J calls and clone size are as listed in that table; D and trimming were resolved from the DNA. The sample carries about 25,000 clones, approximately 88% recorded once. The CDR3 sequence is 15 residues long. Germline V gene lookup returns CDR1 SGHTA and CDR2 FQGNSA. V was pared by 5 bases and J by 2 bases, with 4 bases of the junction left unmatched. The source of this sequence is a man between 70 and 80 years old in a cohort sampled during active COVID-19. The sample comprised peripheral blood. V gene TRBV7-2 combines with J gene TRBJ1-5, with 9 bases fitting TRBD1. Here the CDR3 reads CASSRTGARNQPQHF. CDR3 nucleotide sequence: TGTGCCAGCAGCCGGACAGGGGCCCGCAATCAGCCCCAGCATTTT. Full variable domain (outside the CDR3, taken from reference TRBV7-2 and TRBJ1-5): GAGVSQSPSNKVTEKGKDVELRCDPISGHTALYWYRQSLGQGLEFLIYFQGNSAPDKSGLPSDRFSAERTGGSVSTLTIQRTQQEDSAVYLCASSRTGARNQPQHFGDGTRLSIL.